This TCR beta chain was found in a study of shared clonotypes between healthy human individuals. The method was immunoSEQ multiplex PCR; TCRdb's version includes in-frame clones alone and lacks a portion of them. The top ten hold 10% to 15% of the sample, which has some 470,000 clones, about three quarters seen once. This sequence was found in a woman in her thirties or forties in good health. Some clones in this sample may be carry-over from other donors' samples. Sequences were obtained from PBMCs.

This CDR3 reads CASSLAGGGGYTF. Here the CDR3 DNA reads TGTGCCAGCAGCTTAGCAGGGGGCGGTGGCTACACCTTC. The chain carries TRBV7-9 and TRBJ1-2, with 7 bases matching TRBD1. The V segment lost 0 bases and the J segment 7 bases; nucleotides outside the gene matches: 2. CDR1 is SEHNR, CDR2 FQNEAQ, per germline (reference sequence). This CDR3 comprises 13 residues.